A single sample is the source of the 9 T cell receptor beta chains below, sequenced in a study of beta chain features in type 1 diabetes. Antigen specificity for these receptors is unknown. Findings and caveats of the study: Shorter TCRB CDR3s, moderately but significantly so, were found in Type 1 diabetes patients in all four CD4+ subsets.

Of the isolated RNA, all was reverse transcribed, and so the sequenced material was expressed TCRB transcripts. The data were produced by immunoSEQ multiplex PCR, yet TCRdb's version contains in-frame clones alone and is incomplete. Among more than 250,000 clones listed, around 24% were seen once. The material sequenced was naive CD4+ T cells from blood. The receptors here all came from a woman aged 25-40 years with type 1 diabetes.

The chain uses TRBV20-1 and TRBJ2-3, with D possibly matching TRBD2 (5 bases). This CDR3 region has 11 residues. Trimming took 1 base from V and 8 from J, leaving 7 bases between them. From germline, CDR1 is DFQATT and CDR2 SNEGSKA (reference sequence). In DNA form, the CDR3 reads TGCAGTGCTAGAGGCGGGCTTACGCAGTATTTT. Protein product: CSARGGLTQYF.

The chain combines TRBV9 with TRBJ1-2; no definite D call. Trimming shortened V by 6 bases and J by 6 bases, and 18 bases separated the two germline ends. There are 14 residues in the CDR3. CDR1 and CDR2 (germline): SGDLS, YYNGEE. The CDR3 reads CASTPTTTQHGYTF. CDR3 coding DNA: TGTGCCAGCACCCCCACGACGACTCAGCATGGCTACACCTTC. Full variable domain (rest looked up from reference TRBV9 and TRBJ1-2): DSGVTQTPKHLITATGQRVTLRCSPRSGDLSVYWYQQSLDQGLQFLIQYYNGEERAKGNILERFSAQQFPDLHSELNLSSLELGDSALYFCASTPTTTQHGYTFGSGTRLTVV.

This clone was seen a handful of times. The chain carries TRBV11-1 and TRBJ2-1; the match to TRBD1 covers 8 bases. V lost 5 bases, J lost 2 bases, and 5 bases stayed unmatched. The CDR3 runs to 15 residues. Germline V gene data show CDR1 as SGHAT and CDR2 as FQDESV (reference sequence). CDR3 in DNA: TGTGCCAGCAGCCTGACAGGGGCGACCTACAATGAGCAGTTCTTC. Translation: CASSLTGATYNEQFF.

The V call is TRBV7-2, the J call TRBJ2-6; TRBD1 matches at 10 bases. Trimming cost V 5 bases and J 7 bases; bases outside gene matches: 5. Germline V gives CDR1 SGHTA, CDR2 FQGNSA. The CDR3 is 15 amino acids. This chain's CDR3 is CASSPRQGAANVLTF. CDR3 in DNA: TGTGCCAGCAGCCCAAGACAGGGGGCTGCCAACGTCCTGACTTTC.

The rearrangement links TRBV27 to TRBJ1-5; 8 bases line up with TRBD1. The CDR3 length is 15 residues. The germline V gene encodes CDR1 MNHEY and CDR2 SMNVEV (reference sequence). Trimming cost V 4 bases and J 6 bases; bases outside gene matches: 8. This chain's CDR3 is CASSSYRGEVQPQHF. CDR3 coding DNA: TGTGCCAGCAGTTCTTACAGGGGGGAGGTTCAGCCCCAGCATTTT.

In its sample, this clone was seen a few times. J is TRBJ1-1 and V is TRBV12-5, with a weak D call TRBD1 (5 bases). Per the germline V gene, CDR1 is LGHNT and CDR2 is FRNRAP. The CDR3 loop spans 14 amino acids. Trimming cost V 8 bases and J 7 bases, with 20 bases left between them. CDR3 sequence: CASRTVSFGGEAFF. CDR3 bases: TGTGCTAGTAGGACCGTAAGCTTCGGGGGTGAAGCTTTCTTT.

This clone was detected a few times. The chain uses TRBV9 and TRBJ2-2, with D perhaps TRBD2 (6 bases). Per germline, CDR1 SGDLS and CDR2 YYNGEE. Trimming removed 0 bases from V and 6 bases from J, with 12 bases in between. This CDR3 is 15 amino acids long. CDR3 residues: CASSVEGTPAGELFF. DNA for the CDR3: TGTGCCAGCAGCGTAGAGGGGACTCCAGCCGGGGAGCTGTTTTTT.

The chain employs TRBV11-2 and TRBJ2-7, with a tentative D call TRBD2 (6 bases). Trimming removed 5 bases from V and 2 bases from J, with 13 bases in between. The CDR3 totals 14 residues. CDR1 and CDR2 from the germline V gene are SGHAT and FQNNGV. The DNA for the CDR3 is TGTGCCAGCAGCCCCCGGAGGGTTACCTACGAGCAGTACTTC. Translating it yields CASSPRRVTYEQYF.

This clone showed up just a few times. CDR3 amino acids: CASSSSAASQETQYF. The CDR3 bases are TGTGCCAGCAGCTCTAGCGCGGCCAGCCAAGAGACCCAGTACTTC. J is TRBJ2-5 and V is TRBV28; D perhaps matches TRBD2 (6 bases). There are 15 residues in the CDR3. In germline, CDR1 is MDHEN, CDR2 SYDVKM. Trimming took off 6 bases at V and 1 base at J, with 15 bases between the two ends.